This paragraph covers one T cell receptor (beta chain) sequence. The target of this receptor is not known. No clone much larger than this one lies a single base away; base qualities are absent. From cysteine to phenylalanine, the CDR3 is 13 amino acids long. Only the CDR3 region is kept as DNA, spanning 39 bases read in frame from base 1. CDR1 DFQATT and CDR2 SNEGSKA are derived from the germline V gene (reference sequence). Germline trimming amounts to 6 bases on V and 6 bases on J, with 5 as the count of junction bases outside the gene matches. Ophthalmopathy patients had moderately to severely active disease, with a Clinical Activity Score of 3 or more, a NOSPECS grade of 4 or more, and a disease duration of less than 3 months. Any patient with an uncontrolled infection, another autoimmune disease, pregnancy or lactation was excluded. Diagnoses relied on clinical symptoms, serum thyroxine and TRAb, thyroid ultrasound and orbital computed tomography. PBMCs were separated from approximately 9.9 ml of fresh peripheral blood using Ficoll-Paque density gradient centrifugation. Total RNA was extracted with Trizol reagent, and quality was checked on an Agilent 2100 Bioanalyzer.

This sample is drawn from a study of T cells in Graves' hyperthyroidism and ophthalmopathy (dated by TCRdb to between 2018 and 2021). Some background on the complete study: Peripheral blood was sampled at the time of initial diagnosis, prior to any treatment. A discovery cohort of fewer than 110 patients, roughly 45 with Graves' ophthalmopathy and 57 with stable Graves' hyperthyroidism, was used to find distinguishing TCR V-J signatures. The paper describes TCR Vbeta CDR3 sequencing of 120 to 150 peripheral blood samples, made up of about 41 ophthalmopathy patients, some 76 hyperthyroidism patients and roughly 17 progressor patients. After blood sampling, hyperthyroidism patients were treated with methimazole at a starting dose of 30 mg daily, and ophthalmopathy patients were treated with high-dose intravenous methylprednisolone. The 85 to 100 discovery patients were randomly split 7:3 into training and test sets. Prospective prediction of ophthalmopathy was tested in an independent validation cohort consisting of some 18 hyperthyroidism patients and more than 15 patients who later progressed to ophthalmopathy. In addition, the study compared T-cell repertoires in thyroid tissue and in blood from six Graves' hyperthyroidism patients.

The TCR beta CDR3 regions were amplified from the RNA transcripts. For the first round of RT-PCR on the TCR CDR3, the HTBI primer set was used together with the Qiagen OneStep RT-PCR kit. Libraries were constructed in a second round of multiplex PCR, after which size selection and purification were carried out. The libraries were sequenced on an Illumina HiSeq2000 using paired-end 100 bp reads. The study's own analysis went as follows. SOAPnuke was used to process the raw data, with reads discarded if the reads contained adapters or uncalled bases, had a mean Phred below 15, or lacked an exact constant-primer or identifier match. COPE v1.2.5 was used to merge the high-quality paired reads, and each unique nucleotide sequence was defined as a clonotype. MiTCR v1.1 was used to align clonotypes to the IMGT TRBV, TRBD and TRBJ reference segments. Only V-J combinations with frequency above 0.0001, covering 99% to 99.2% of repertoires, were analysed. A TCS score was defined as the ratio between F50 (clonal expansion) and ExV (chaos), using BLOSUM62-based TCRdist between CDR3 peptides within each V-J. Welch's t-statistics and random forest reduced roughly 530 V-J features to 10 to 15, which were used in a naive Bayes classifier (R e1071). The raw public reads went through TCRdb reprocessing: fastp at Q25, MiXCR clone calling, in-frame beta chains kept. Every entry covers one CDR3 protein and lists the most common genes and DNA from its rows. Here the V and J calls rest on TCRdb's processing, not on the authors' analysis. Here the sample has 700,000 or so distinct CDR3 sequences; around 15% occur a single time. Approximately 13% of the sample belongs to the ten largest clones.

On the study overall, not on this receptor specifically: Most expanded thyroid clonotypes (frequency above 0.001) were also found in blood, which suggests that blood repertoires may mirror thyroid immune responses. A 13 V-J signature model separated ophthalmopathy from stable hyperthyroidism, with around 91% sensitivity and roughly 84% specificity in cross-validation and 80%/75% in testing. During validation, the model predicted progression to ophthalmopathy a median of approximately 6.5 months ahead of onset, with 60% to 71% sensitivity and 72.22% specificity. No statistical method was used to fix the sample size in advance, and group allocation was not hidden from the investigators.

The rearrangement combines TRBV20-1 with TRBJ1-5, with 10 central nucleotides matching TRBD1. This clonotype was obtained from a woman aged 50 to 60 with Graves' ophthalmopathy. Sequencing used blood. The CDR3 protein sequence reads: CSARDRGSQPQHF. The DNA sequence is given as TGCAGTGCCAGGGACAGGGGTTCTCAGCCCCAGCATTTT.